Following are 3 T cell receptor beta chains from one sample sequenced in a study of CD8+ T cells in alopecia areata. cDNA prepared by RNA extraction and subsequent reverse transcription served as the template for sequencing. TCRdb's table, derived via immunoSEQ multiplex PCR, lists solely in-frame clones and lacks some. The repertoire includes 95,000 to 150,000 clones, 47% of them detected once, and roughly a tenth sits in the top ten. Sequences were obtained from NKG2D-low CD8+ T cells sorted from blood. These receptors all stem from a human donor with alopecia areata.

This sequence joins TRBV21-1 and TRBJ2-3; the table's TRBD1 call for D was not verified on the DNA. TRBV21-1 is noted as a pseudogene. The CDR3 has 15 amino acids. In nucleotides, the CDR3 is TGTGCCAGCAGCAATCAGGACAGTGAGACAGATACGCAGTATTTT. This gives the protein CASSNQDSETDTQYF.

CDR3 bases: TGTGCCAGCAGTGATGAGAACACAGATACGCAGTATTTT. This codes for CASSDENTDTQYF. This rearrangement joins TRBV25-1 to TRBJ2-3; D is undetermined. This CDR3 spans 13 amino acids. The germline CDR1 and CDR2 sequences are MGHDK and SYGVNS. The germline V and J ends were trimmed by 3 bases and 2 bases, with 6 bases remaining between them.

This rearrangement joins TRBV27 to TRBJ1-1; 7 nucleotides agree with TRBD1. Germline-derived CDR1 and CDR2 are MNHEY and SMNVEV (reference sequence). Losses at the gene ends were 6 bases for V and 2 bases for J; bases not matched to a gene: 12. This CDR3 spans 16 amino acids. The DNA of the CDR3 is TGTGCCAGCAGCTCCAGGGGGATGGACATCAACACTGAAGCTTTCTTT. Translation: CASSSRGMDINTEAFF.